Each of the 10 T cell receptor beta chains below was sequenced from the same sample in a study of vaccination and CD4 T cells after COVID-19. Oncomine TCR Beta short-read sequencing was applied to DNA from cultured CD4+ T cells. TCRdb passed the PCR reads through MiXCR, listing each CDR3 protein once. The sample lists roughly 14,000 distinct CDR3 sequences, around 45% occurring once. Their specific antigens are unknown. Treatment meaning: roughly ten-day PBMC culture with coronavirus spike peptide pools or control peptides (ViraFEST assay). Sequences were obtained from CD4+ T cells from blood, cultured in vitro. The receptors derive from a human donor who had recovered from COVID-19.

This clonotype has more than one count but fewer than ten. The J gene is TRBJ1-2, the V gene TRBV10-3, with D maybe TRBD1 (6 bases). Germline V lookup: CDR1 ENHRY, CDR2 SYGVKD. Trimming left V 9 bases short and J 1 base short, with 21 bases between. CDR3 size: 16 residues. The chain's CDR3 is CAIRERGGTINYGYTF. CDR3 DNA: TGTGCCATAAGGGAGAGAGGGGGGACGATTAACTATGGCTACACCTTC.

By proportion, this clonotype is medium-sized. The J gene is TRBJ2-1, the V gene TRBV7-2; TRBD2 aligns across 10 bases. Germline lookup yields CDR1 SGHTA and CDR2 FQGNSA. The V and J ends lost 1 base and 6 bases, in that order; junction bases with no gene match: 6. The CDR3 extends over 16 amino acids. The CDR3 coding sequence is TGTGCCAGCAGCTTAGGGAGCGGGGGGGCGGCCAATGAGCAGTTCTTC. Protein: CASSLGSGGAANEQFF.

This chain links TRBV7-6 with TRBJ1-5; the D is unclear. Trimming shortened V by 1 base and J by 6 bases, and 7 bases separated the two germline ends. The CDR3 totals 13 residues. Germline values: CDR1 SGHVS, CDR2 FNYEAQ. The CDR3 loop reads CASSLDESQPQHF. The CDR3 DNA is TGTGCCAGCAGCTTAGATGAGAGTCAGCCCCAGCATTTT.

This clonotype was seen a handful of times. The chain joins TRBV6-1 to TRBJ1-1; D is ambiguous. Trimming stripped 4 bases from V and 0 bases from J, with 9 bases between. CDR3 length: 14 residues. Germline V gene lookup returns CDR1 MNHNS and CDR2 SASEGT. For the CDR3, the DNA is TGTGCCAGCAGTGTTATGGGGATGAACACTGAAGCTTTCTTT. It is translated as CASSVMGMNTEAFF.

This chain links TRBV29-1 with TRBJ1-5, with D possibly being TRBD1 (5 bases). V shed 5 bases and J shed 5 bases, with 13 bases lying between them. Germline values: CDR1 SQVTM, CDR2 ANQGSEA. The CDR3 is made up of 13 amino acids. The CDR3 region is CSVSGGTYQPQHF. The CDR3, as DNA: TGCAGCGTTTCCGGGGGGACGTATCAGCCCCAGCATTTT.

Points on this clonotype: An end of the junction differs from the germline gene, which may be a read error. This chain connects TRBV7-7 to TRBJ2-5; maybe TRBD2 (7 bases). This CDR3 is built from 17 residues. Germline V gene data show CDR1 as SSHAT and CDR2 as FNYEAQ (reference sequence). CDR3 in amino acids: CASSKRSGGQYQETQYF. The DNA for the CDR3 is TGTGCTAGCAGCAAAAGATCGGGGGGCCAGTACCAAGAGACCCAGTACTTC.

This clonotype has a handful of counts. The chain joins TRBV20-1 to TRBJ2-7, with D unclear. This CDR3 is built from 14 residues. V was shortened by 0 bases and J by 3 bases, with 12 bases between the two germline ends. Per germline, CDR1 DFQATT and CDR2 SNEGSKA (reference sequence). The DNA for the CDR3 is TGCAGTGCTAGAGATGGTTCTTGGGTCTACGAGCAGTACTTC. This gives the protein CSARDGSWVYEQYF.

This chain links TRBV6-5 with TRBJ2-7; D might be TRBD2 (6 bases). This CDR3 spans 14 amino acids. V gave up 3 bases and J gave up 0 bases, with 9 bases separating them. Germline lookup yields CDR1 MNHEY and CDR2 SVGAGI. CDR3 region: CASSYRGGSYEQYF. The DNA for the CDR3 is TGTGCCAGCAGTTATCGGGGAGGCTCCTACGAGCAGTACTTC.

J is TRBJ1-2 and V is TRBV6-1, with 9 nucleotides matching TRBD1. Germline V CDR1 and CDR2: MNHNS, SASEGT. This CDR3 has 15 residues. The trim removed 6 bases at V and 4 bases at J, leaving 9 bases unmatched. The CDR3 is CASSIATGGGYGYTF. The CDR3 DNA is TGTGCCAGCAGCATTGCTACAGGGGGCGGCTATGGCTACACCTTC.

The chain uses TRBV24-1 and TRBJ1-5, with D perhaps TRBD1 (6 bases). Per the germline V gene, CDR1 is KGHDR and CDR2 is SFDVKD. Trimming took off 4 bases at V and 3 bases at J, with 12 bases between the two ends. CDR3 length equals 15 residues. The CDR3 spells CATSDPGQVNQPQHF. In nucleotides, the CDR3 is TGTGCCACCAGTGACCCGGGACAAGTCAATCAGCCCCAGCATTTT.